These 24 T cell receptor beta chains were sequenced from one sample in a study of blood T cells in healthy people across ages (dated by TCRdb to between 2014 and 2017). Library method: 5' RACE. TCRdb shows the sequencer as Illumina HiSeq 2500. A second PCR of about 7 to 12 cycles was run with a J-beta primer mix and a sample-barcoded 5' primer. The raw public data were reprocessed by TCRdb itself: fastp quality trimming at Q25, MiXCR clonotype calling, in-frame beta chains only. Rows are combined by CDR3 protein, so each entry shows the most common genes and DNA. The sample table contains approximately 800,000 distinct CDR3 sequences; only one count was recorded for approximately 25% of them. The top ten clonotypes cover roughly 3.5% of the sample. These same records also appear under a second study, on T cells of mothers and their children.

The material sequenced was blood. All receptors derive from a boy aged 5-17 years in good health.

V gene TRBV27 combines with J gene TRBJ2-5; 9 positions match TRBD1. V trimming: 10 bases; J trimming: 4 bases; junction bases outside the gene matches: 4. Germline V CDR1 and CDR2: MNHEY, SMNVEV (reference sequence). This CDR3 has 12 amino acids. The CDR3 bases are TGTGCCACGGGACAGGGCGGAGAGACCCAGTACTTC. Amino acid sequence: CATGQGGETQYF.

V gene TRBV20-1 combines with J gene TRBJ1-2, with D unclear. The CDR3 has 14 residues. Germline V gene lookup returns CDR1 DFQATT and CDR2 SNEGSKA (reference sequence). Trimming cost V 5 bases and J 5 bases, with 18 bases left between them. The CDR3 protein is CSAGGGAISYGYTF. CDR3 DNA sequence: TGCAGTGCTGGAGGTGGAGCCATATCTTATGGCTACACCTTC.

The CDR3 here is CASSPSGQLFYGYTF. The CDR3 bases are TGTGCCAGCAGTCCGTCGGGACAGCTATTCTATGGCTACACCTTC. The V gene is TRBV28, the J gene TRBJ1-2; 7 bases line up with TRBD1. Germline values: CDR1 MDHEN, CDR2 SYDVKM. Trimming removed 5 bases from V and 4 bases from J; junction bases left unmatched: 10. The CDR3 consists of 15 residues.

The genes are TRBV4-2 and TRBJ2-3; TRBD2 aligns across 7 bases. V gave up 4 bases and J gave up 3 bases; unmatched junction bases: 7. The germline V gene encodes CDR1 LGHNA and CDR2 YNFKEQ. This CDR3 region has 15 residues. For the CDR3, the DNA is TGTGCCAGCAGCCCCCAGGTGGGGGGGACAGATACGCAGTATTTT. This encodes CASSPQVGGTDTQYF.

The sample holds a few counts of this clonotype. The chain is built from TRBV7-9 and TRBJ1-2; D may be TRBD1 (6 bases). Trimming left V 4 bases short and J 0 bases short, with 9 bases between. The CDR3 spans 14 residues. Per germline, CDR1 SEHNR and CDR2 FQNEAQ (reference sequence). CDR3 sequence: CASSWTEANYGYTF. In DNA form, the CDR3 reads TGTGCCAGCAGCTGGACAGAAGCTAACTATGGCTACACCTTC.

The chain uses TRBV5-1 and TRBJ1-5, with 9 positions matching TRBD1. The CDR3 has 15 amino acids. After removal of 4 bases from V and 10 bases from J, the junction contained 12 bases not matched to a gene. Germline CDR1 is SGHRS and CDR2 is YFSETQ. CDR3 DNA sequence: TGCGCCAGCAGCCCAGGACAGGGGAGTGAATATCCCCAGCATTTT. It encodes CASSPGQGSEYPQHF.

This clonotype was seen only a few times. The chain uses TRBV9 and TRBJ2-5; maybe TRBD1 (6 bases). The end of the DNA fits TRBJ2-7 better, so the J call may be wrong. Germline assignment: CDR1 SGDLS and CDR2 YYNGEE. The CDR3 contains 13 residues. The CDR3 loop is CASSVAGDGEQYF. The CDR3 nucleotides read TGTGCCAGCAGCGTAGCAGGGGATGGCGAGCAGTACTTC.

This clonotype was seen a few times. This sequence joins TRBV12-3 or TRBV12-4 and TRBJ1-1; D may be TRBD1 (5 bases). The CDR3 loop spans 12 amino acids. Trimming left V 7 bases short and J 4 bases short, with 10 bases between. The CDR3 here is CASKQVGTEAFF. The CDR3 DNA reads TGTGCCAGCAAACAGGTGGGCACTGAAGCTTTCTTT.

At least ten counts were recorded for this clonotype. The chain combines TRBV28 with TRBJ2-7; the match to TRBD1 covers 7 bases. Germline CDR1 is MDHEN and CDR2 is SYDVKM. Trimming removed 6 bases from V and 3 bases from J; junction bases left unmatched: 11. The CDR3 is 15 residues long. The chain's CDR3 is CASSEGQAGRYEQYF. CDR3 coding DNA: TGTGCCAGCAGCGAAGGACAGGCCGGCCGCTACGAGCAGTACTTC.

Only a few counts were recorded for this clonotype. The chain joins TRBV20-1 to TRBJ2-1, with 10 positions matching TRBD2. The CDR3 has 18 amino acids. The V segment lost 0 bases and the J segment 0 bases; nucleotides outside the gene matches: 8. From germline, CDR1 is DFQATT and CDR2 SNEGSKA (reference sequence). The CDR3 spells CSARDWGAGGSSYNEQFF. As DNA, the CDR3 is TGCAGTGCTAGAGATTGGGGAGCGGGAGGGAGCTCCTACAATGAGCAGTTCTTC.

In this sample, this clonotype turned up a few times. The genes are TRBV6-6 and TRBJ2-5; D may match TRBD1 or TRBD2 (7 bases each). Germline V gives CDR1 MNHNY, CDR2 SVGAGI (reference sequence). V dropped 5 bases and J dropped 11 bases, with 18 bases sitting between them. This CDR3 has 13 amino acids. CDR3 coding DNA: TGTGCCAGCAGTAACACTGCAGGGGGGGAGCAGTACTTC. Amino acid sequence: CASSNTAGGEQYF.

J is TRBJ2-7 and V is TRBV3-1; D gene unclear. This CDR3 region has 15 residues. Germline lookup yields CDR1 LGHDT and CDR2 YNNKEL (reference sequence). V dropped 1 base and J dropped 0 bases, with 10 bases sitting between them. CDR3 loop: CASSQAPQDSYEQYF. CDR3 sequence (DNA): TGTGCCAGCAGCCAAGCCCCCCAGGACTCCTACGAGCAGTACTTC.

This clonotype was seen a few times. The chain recombines TRBV29-1 with TRBJ2-5; D may be TRBD1 or TRBD2 (5 bases each). The J call may not be correct, given that the DNA end is closer to TRBJ2-7. Looked up from germline, CDR1 is SQVTM and CDR2 is ANQGSEA. This CDR3 has 14 amino acids. The CDR3 spells CSASGTWSSYEQYF. The CDR3 DNA reads as TGCAGCGCTTCCGGGACGTGGAGCTCCTACGAGCAGTACTTC.

This clonotype was picked up a small number of times. The J gene is TRBJ2-1, the V gene TRBV20-1, with 8 bases aligning to TRBD2. Unmatched junction bases numbered 6, after V lost 5 bases and J lost 3 bases. The CDR3 is 14 amino acids. Germline CDR1 reads DFQATT; CDR2 reads SNEGSKA (reference sequence). CDR3 sequence (DNA): TGCAGTGCTGTGGACGGGAGGGGCTACAATGAGCAGTTCTTC. Residues: CSAVDGRGYNEQFF.

As to this clonotype: A junction boundary mismatches the germline segment, possibly from a read error. V gene TRBV4-2 combines with J gene TRBJ2-3; D is uncertain. The CDR3 has 16 amino acids. The V gene's germline CDR1 is LGHNA and CDR2 YNFKEQ. Here the CDR3 reads CASSQALSASTDTQYF. CDR3 DNA sequence: TGCGCCAGCAGCCAAGCTTTGTCGGCTAGCACAGATACGCAGTATTTT.

The rearrangement uses TRBV7-2 and TRBJ2-3, with 7 bases aligning to TRBD1. Germline V CDR1 and CDR2: SGHTA, FQGNSA. With V trimmed by 5 bases and J by 4 bases, 9 bases remained unmatched. The CDR3 runs 15 residues. The CDR3 DNA sequence: TGTGCCAGCAGCCCCCCTCGGACAGGCCCAGATACGCAGTATTTT. Protein: CASSPPRTGPDTQYF.

This clonotype was recorded a few times. The chain recombines TRBV5-1 with TRBJ1-2, with TRBD1 identical over 8 bases. V shed 2 bases and J 3 bases; nucleotides not matched to a gene: 6. CDR3 length: 15 amino acids. The germline CDR1 and CDR2 sequences are SGHRS and YFSETQ. CDR3 coding DNA: TGCGCCAGCAGCTTAGGGGACAGGACTTACTATGGCTACACCTTC. This translates into CASSLGDRTYYGYTF.

This rearrangement joins TRBV29-1 to TRBJ2-1; tentatively, D is TRBD2 (5 bases). V lost 6 bases, J lost 1 base, and 25 bases lay in between. The CDR3 is 18 residues long. Germline lookup yields CDR1 SQVTM and CDR2 ANQGSEA. The CDR3 DNA reads TGCAGCGTGACCGGGGTCGTTGAACGCATTGGGTCCTACAATGAGCAGTTCTTC. Protein sequence: CSVTGVVERIGSYNEQFF.

J is TRBJ2-3 and V is TRBV20-1, with D possibly matching TRBD1 (6 bases). Germline CDR1 is DFQATT and CDR2 is SNEGSKA (reference sequence). This CDR3 has 18 amino acids. V dropped 6 bases and J dropped 2 bases, with 27 bases sitting between them. This CDR3 reads CSAKSSTWVRGHTDTQYF. CDR3 coding DNA: TGCAGTGCAAAATCATCCACTTGGGTCAGGGGTCACACAGATACGCAGTATTTT.

This clonotype occurred a few times. J is TRBJ2-5 and V is TRBV12-3 or TRBV12-4; D could derive from TRBD1 or TRBD2 (7 bases each). The CDR3 runs 16 residues. Between the trimmed V and J ends, which lost 7 bases and 2 bases, there was a span of 20 bases. The CDR3 DNA follows: TGTGCCAGCACCTTGCTAGGGGGGGGACAGCAAGAGACCCAGTACTTC. This codes for CASTLLGGGQQETQYF.

Only a few counts were recorded for this clonotype. The V call is TRBV20-1, the J call TRBJ2-4, with TRBD1 identical over 12 bases. The CDR3 has 14 residues. Germline CDR1 is DFQATT and CDR2 is SNEGSKA (reference sequence). V was clipped by 5 bases and J by 8 bases; unmatched bases: 7. This CDR3 reads CSAGGQGALDIQYF. Written as DNA, the CDR3 is TGCAGTGCTGGGGGACAGGGGGCTTTGGACATTCAGTACTTC.

This chain joins TRBV28 and TRBJ1-2, with 9 bases identical to TRBD1. V lost 6 bases, J lost 4 bases, and 18 bases stayed unmatched. The CDR3 runs 18 residues. Germline CDR1 reads MDHEN; CDR2 reads SYDVKM. In DNA, the CDR3 is TGTGCCAGCAGCTTCCGAAGGGGACAGGGAGCCCCATCCTATGGCTACACCTTC. It is translated as CASSFRRGQGAPSYGYTF.

This clonotype has only a few counts. V gene TRBV7-9 combines with J gene TRBJ2-5, with D unclear. V was trimmed by 3 bases and J by 4 bases, leaving 9 bases between them. This CDR3 has 13 residues. Germline V gene sequence: CDR1 SEHNR, CDR2 FQNEAQ (reference sequence). The CDR3 DNA reads as TGTGCCAGCAGCTTTTTAATCACAGAGACCCAGTACTTC. Amino acids: CASSFLITETQYF.

The chain carries TRBV24-1 and TRBJ2-1; no firm D call. Germline-derived CDR1 and CDR2 are KGHDR and SFDVKD. The CDR3 spans 13 residues. Trimming pared 2 bases from V and 0 bases from J, leaving 1 base between. In nucleotides, the CDR3 is TGTGCCACCAGTGATTCCTCCTACAATGAGCAGTTCTTC. Encoded protein: CATSDSSYNEQFF.